This is a list of T cell receptor beta chains from one sample in a study of T cell responses to AZD1222 COVID-19 vaccine. Produced via immunoSEQ multiplex PCR; TCRdb's table is partial and in-frame only. The table lists 110,000 to 150,000 clones, under 95% of them singletons. The specimen was peripheral blood, collected on day 0 of AZD1222 vaccination. The receptor source for this set is an adult in good health. CDR3s include the opening cysteine and the closing phenylalanine or tryptophan. The D gene is left open where the match is weak. Only some rows state a clone size, as once, few, many or a class for expanded clones.

D gene: TRBD1
clone size: NA
V gene: TRBV6-5
J gene: TRBJ1-5
CDR3 protein: CASRSGGWEPQHF
CDR3 DNA: TGTGCCAGCAGATCAGGGGGCTGGGAGCCCCAGCATTTT

D gene: NA
clone size: NA
V gene: TRBV4-1
J gene: TRBJ2-2
CDR3 protein: CASSQAGFPGELFF
CDR3 DNA: TGCGCCAGCAGCCAAGCAGGGTTCCCCGGGGAGCTGTTTTTT

D gene: NA
clone size: NA
V gene: TRBV6-2/TRBV6-3
J gene: TRBJ1-1
CDR3 protein: CASSYGGSTEAFF
CDR3 DNA: TGTGCCAGCAGTTACGGGGGCAGCACTGAAGCTTTCTTT

D gene: NA
clone size: NA
V gene: TRBV16
J gene: TRBJ1-5
CDR3 protein: CASSQSAGYSNQPQHF
CDR3 DNA: TGTGCCAGCAGCCAATCGGCTGGGTATAGCAATCAGCCCCAGCATTTT

D gene: NA
clone size: NA
V gene: TRBV11-2
J gene: TRBJ2-2
CDR3 protein: CASSQTNLAGELFF
CDR3 DNA: TGTGCCAGCAGCCAAACCAACTTGGCAGGGGAGCTGTTTTTT

D gene: TRBD2
clone size: NA
V gene: TRBV24-1
J gene: TRBJ2-3
CDR3 protein: CATSDPLAGAGTDTQYF
CDR3 DNA: TGTGCCACCAGTGATCCGCTAGCGGGAGCAGGCACAGATACGCAGTATTTT

D gene: TRBD2
clone size: NA
V gene: TRBV4-2
J gene: TRBJ2-3
CDR3 protein: CASSPLAGGITDTQYF
CDR3 DNA: TGTGCCAGCAGCCCGTTGGCGGGAGGAATCACAGATACGCAGTATTTT

D gene: TRBD1
clone size: NA
V gene: TRBV30
J gene: TRBJ1-3
CDR3 protein: CAWSIPKLYRGGNTIYF
CDR3 DNA: TGTGCCTGGAGCATACCTAAACTGTACAGGGGAGGAAACACCATATATTTT

D gene: NA
clone size: NA
V gene: TRBV28
J gene: TRBJ2-6
CDR3 protein: CASDGGLAGANVLTF
CDR3 DNA: TGTGCCAGCGATGGGGGACTCGCTGGGGCCAACGTCCTGACTTTC

D gene: TRBD2
clone size: NA
V gene: TRBV2
J gene: TRBJ2-1
CDR3 protein: CASSLKREFNEQFF
CDR3 DNA: TGTGCCAGCAGCTTAAAGCGGGAGTTTAATGAGCAGTTCTTC

D gene: TRBD1
clone size: NA
V gene: TRBV5-1
J gene: TRBJ2-3
CDR3 protein: CASSSRGLLSTDTQYF
CDR3 DNA: TGCGCCAGCAGCTCCAGGGGGTTGTTATCCACAGATACGCAGTATTTT

D gene: NA
clone size: once
V gene: TRBV5-4
J gene: TRBJ1-6
CDR3 protein: CASSSESPLHF
CDR3 DNA: TGTGCCAGCAGCTCAGAATCACCCCTCCACTTT

D gene: TRBD1
clone size: NA
V gene: TRBV7-3
J gene: TRBJ2-2
CDR3 protein: CASSPGQGVGELFF
CDR3 DNA: TGTGCCAGCAGCCCCGGACAGGGCGTCGGGGAGCTGTTTTTT

D gene: NA
clone size: once
V gene: TRBV28
J gene: TRBJ1-4
CDR3 protein: CASSPPPRVATNEKLFF
CDR3 DNA: TGTGCCAGCAGTCCTCCCCCTCGAGTTGCAACTAATGAAAAACTGTTTTTT

D gene: TRBD2
clone size: NA
V gene: TRBV28
J gene: TRBJ2-1
CDR3 protein: CASSRTGLVADEQFF
CDR3 DNA: TGTGCCAGCAGCCGAACGGGACTAGTCGCCGATGAGCAGTTCTTC

D gene: NA
clone size: NA
V gene: TRBV4-3
J gene: TRBJ1-3
CDR3 protein: CASSHTDSLSGNTIYF
CDR3 DNA: TGCGCCAGCAGCCATACGGACAGCCTCTCTGGAAACACCATATATTTT